This T cell receptor beta chain comes out of a study of CD8 T cells in ankylosing spondylitis. The study, taken as a whole, reports: Prior literature has documented some motif variants in synovial fluid and blood from reactive arthritis. It was reported that disease-linked clones were significantly enriched in matched ankylosing spondylitis synovial fluid. Clones linked to disease, bearing a CD8+ phenotype, were relatively rare in peripheral blood. Blood from ankylosing spondylitis patients appeared to carry a characteristic roughly eight-variant TCR beta motif.

Libraries of TCR beta came from quantitative 5'-RACE with molecular barcodes. Via MiXCR, TCRdb re-called the 5' RACE reads, giving one row per CDR3 protein. The sample gives around 770,000 distinct CDR3 sequences, around 20% of which show up once; over 15% is in the top ten. This CDR3 contains 13 residues. The germline V gene has CDR1 KGHSH and CDR2 LQKENI. V shed 2 bases and J shed 4 bases, with 9 bases lying between them. The sample holds a few counts of this clonotype. Its antigen is unidentified. The sequence came from a male donor with ankylosing spondylitis. The sample taken for sequencing was blood, either unsorted or a sorted T cell fraction (not recorded which). The chain carries TRBV18 and TRBJ2-7; D gene ambiguous. The CDR3 loop is CASSPADFYEQYF. The CDR3 bases are TGTGCCAGCTCACCAGCGGATTTTTACGAGCAGTACTTC. The variable domain in full, with the rest retrieved from reference TRBV18 and TRBJ2-7, is NAGVMQNPRHLVRRRGQEARLRCSPMKGHSHVYWYRQLPEEGLKFMVYLQKENIIDESGMPKERFSAEFPKEGPSILRIQQVVRGDSAAYFCASSPADFYEQYFGPGTRLTVT.